This T cell receptor beta chain was recorded in a study of long-term antiretroviral therapy in people with HIV. General study points: HIV repertoires spanned tighter CDR3 length ranges than controls did. Despite increasing after ART, diversity remained lower than that of transplant donor controls. Regardless of time point, clones expanded before ART dominated the repertoire.

The libraries were made with immunoSEQ v3.0 at survey level. Using immunoSEQ multiplex PCR, the repertoire was profiled, and TCRdb retains in-frame clones only, with some absent. This sample has 20,000 to 25,000 clones, with roughly 85% found just once. Concerning this clone: Its antigen remains unknown.

This CDR3 has 15 amino acids. Trimming left V 0 bases short and J 3 bases short, with 9 bases between. Germline V gives CDR1 SGDLS, CDR2 YYNGEE. The sequence was collected from a man in his forties or fifties with HIV. Sequences were derived from unsorted PBMCs, sampled 2.3 to 2.5 years after starting antiretroviral therapy. The chain carries TRBV9 and TRBJ2-2; D could derive from TRBD1 or TRBD2 (6 bases each). The CDR3 protein is CASSVVEGDTGELFF. In DNA, the CDR3 is TGTGCCAGCAGCGTAGTGGAGGGGGACACCGGGGAGCTGTTTTTT.